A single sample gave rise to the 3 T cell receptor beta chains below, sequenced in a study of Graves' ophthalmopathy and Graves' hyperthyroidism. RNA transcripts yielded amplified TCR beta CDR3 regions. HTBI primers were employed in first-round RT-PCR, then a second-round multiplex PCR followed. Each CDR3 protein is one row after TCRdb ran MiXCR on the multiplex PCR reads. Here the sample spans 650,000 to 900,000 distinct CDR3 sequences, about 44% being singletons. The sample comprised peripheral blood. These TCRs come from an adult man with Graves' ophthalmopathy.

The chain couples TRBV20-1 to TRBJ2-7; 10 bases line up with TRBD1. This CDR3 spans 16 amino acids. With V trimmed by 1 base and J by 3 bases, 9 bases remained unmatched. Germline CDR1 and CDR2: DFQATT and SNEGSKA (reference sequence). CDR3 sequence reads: CSARVGTGEFFYEQYF. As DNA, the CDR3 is TGCAGTGCTAGAGTGGGGACAGGGGAATTTTTCTACGAGCAGTACTTC.

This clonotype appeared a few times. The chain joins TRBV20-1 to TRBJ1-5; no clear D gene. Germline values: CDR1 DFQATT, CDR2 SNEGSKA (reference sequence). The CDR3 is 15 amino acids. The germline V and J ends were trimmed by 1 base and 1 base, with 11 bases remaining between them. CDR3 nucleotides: TGCAGTGCTAGAGGTCCCGGTAACAGCAATCAGCCCCAGCATTTT. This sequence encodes CSARGPGNSNQPQHF.

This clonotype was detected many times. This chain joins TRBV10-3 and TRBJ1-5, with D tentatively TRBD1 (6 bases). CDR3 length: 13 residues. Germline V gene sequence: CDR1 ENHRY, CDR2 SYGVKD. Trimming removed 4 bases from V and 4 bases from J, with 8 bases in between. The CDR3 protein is CAISGTANQPQHF. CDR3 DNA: TGTGCCATCAGTGGGACAGCGAATCAGCCCCAGCATTTT.